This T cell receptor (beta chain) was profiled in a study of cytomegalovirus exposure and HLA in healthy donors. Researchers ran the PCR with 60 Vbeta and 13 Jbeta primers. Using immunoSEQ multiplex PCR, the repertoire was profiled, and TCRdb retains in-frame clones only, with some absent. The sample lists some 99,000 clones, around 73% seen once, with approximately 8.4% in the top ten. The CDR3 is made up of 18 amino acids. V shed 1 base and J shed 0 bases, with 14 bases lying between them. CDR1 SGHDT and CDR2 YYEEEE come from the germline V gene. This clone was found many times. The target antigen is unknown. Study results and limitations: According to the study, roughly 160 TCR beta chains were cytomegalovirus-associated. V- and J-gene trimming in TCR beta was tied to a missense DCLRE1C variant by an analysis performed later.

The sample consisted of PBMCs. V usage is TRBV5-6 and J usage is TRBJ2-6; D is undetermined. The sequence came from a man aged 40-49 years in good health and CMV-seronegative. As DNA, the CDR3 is TGTGCCAGCAGCTTGAGCGCCAGATCCCCCTCTGGGGCCAACGTCCTGACTTTC. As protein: CASSLSARSPSGANVLTF.